This T cell receptor (beta chain) was identified in a study of beta chain features in type 1 diabetes. Study overall: Age and gender were similar between patients and healthy donors, as were cell yields. Overall study results and limits: There was no resolution here of whether HLA type influences TCRB rearrangement. Healthy donors had naive, central memory and Treg TCRB repertoires that appeared less similar than those seen among patients.

Sequenced material consisted of expressed TCRB transcripts (all of the isolated RNA was reverse transcribed). This table comes from immunoSEQ multiplex PCR, and its TCRdb copy is limited to in-frame clones, with some not included. This table has roughly 380,000 clones, around 20% appearing once. Populations isolated by sorting all had purity greater than 95%. The germline V gene has CDR1 WSHSY and CDR2 SAAADI. There are 12 residues in the CDR3. V lost 0 bases to trimming and J lost 7 bases, with 4 bases between them. This clone was picked up a small number of times. Its specificity is unknown. This receptor was obtained from a woman between 18 and 30 years old in good health. Sequencing input: naive CD4+ T cells from blood. The chain combines TRBV10-2 with TRBJ1-5, with D uncertain. The chain's CDR3 is CASSESRQPQHF. In nucleotides, the CDR3 is TGCGCCAGCAGTGAGTCGAGGCAGCCCCAGCATTTT.